This entry lists 22 T cell receptor beta chains sequenced from one sample in a study of blood T cell repertoires in COVID-19. Sequenced by immunoSEQ multiplex PCR; TCRdb stores in-frame clones only, minus some. The sample has hundreds of thousands of clones, 86% seen once. Sequenced material: peripheral blood. All receptors come from a man in his fifties or sixties with COVID-19, enrolled during active disease.

V usage is TRBV7-9 and J usage is TRBJ1-2; tentatively, D is TRBD1 (6 bases). The CDR3 is made up of 13 amino acids. V was pared by 5 bases and J by 5 bases, with 12 bases between. Germline V lookup: CDR1 SEHNR, CDR2 FQNEAQ (reference sequence). CDR3 sequence (DNA): TGTGCCAGCAGCCTGAACACAGGGTATGGCTACACCTTC. It yields the protein CASSLNTGYGYTF.

This clone was detected only a few times. One junction end disagrees with the germline gene, perhaps due to a read error. V and J are TRBV5-4 and TRBJ1-5, with D possibly being TRBD1 (5 bases). Germline V CDR1 and CDR2: SGHNT, YYREEE (reference sequence). The CDR3 is 16 residues long. The chain's CDR3 is CASSLVSGMRYQPQHF. The DNA of the CDR3 is TGTGCCAGCAGCTTGGTTTCAGGGATGAGGTATCAACCCCAGCATTTT. The full variable domain, its missing parts supplied by reference TRBV5-4 and TRBJ1-5, is ETGVTQSPTHLIKTRGQQVTLRCSSQSGHNTVSWYQQALGQGPQFIFQYYREEENGRGNFPPRFSGLQFPNYSSELNVNALELDDSALYLCASSLVSGMRYQPQHFGDGTRLSIL.

The chain couples TRBV6-4 to TRBJ2-3; the match to TRBD2 covers 8 bases. The CDR3 sequence is 15 residues long. J was trimmed by 2 bases and V by 1 base; bases with no gene match: 2. CDR1 MRHNA and CDR2 SNTAGT come from the germline V gene. The CDR3 DNA sequence: TGTGCCAGCAGTGACTTAGCGGGGTCCACAGATACGCAGTATTTT. Translating gives CASSDLAGSTDTQYF.

The rearrangement links TRBV5-1 to TRBJ2-7, with D tentatively TRBD1 (5 bases). Germline V CDR1 and CDR2: SGHRS, YFSETQ. V was cut by 0 bases and J by 2 bases, with 9 bases left in between. The CDR3 is 14 residues long. The CDR3 nucleotides read TGCGCCAGCAGCTTGGGGGGCGGTACCTACGAGCAGTACTTC. Amino acid sequence: CASSLGGGTYEQYF.

The rearrangement uses TRBV5-4 and TRBJ1-2; D may be TRBD1 (6 bases). V was shortened by 1 base and J by 6 bases, with 13 bases between the two germline ends. Germline V gene data show CDR1 as SGHNT and CDR2 as YYREEE (reference sequence). The CDR3 is made up of 14 amino acids. The CDR3 DNA sequence: TGTGCCAGCAGCTTGTGGGGGGGGCAAGATGGCTACACCTTC. It yields the protein CASSLWGGQDGYTF.

This chain links TRBV27 with TRBJ2-4; weak D call: TRBD2 (5 bases). This CDR3 contains 17 residues. V was pared by 4 bases and J by 4 bases, with 20 bases between. Germline V lookup: CDR1 MNHEY, CDR2 SMNVEV (reference sequence). CDR3 loop: CASSSEGAPAFKNIQYF. The CDR3 nucleotides are TGTGCCAGCAGTTCAGAGGGAGCTCCGGCCTTTAAAAACATTCAGTACTTC.

The J gene is TRBJ1-4, the V gene TRBV15, with 7 bases matching TRBD1. This CDR3 spans 16 amino acids. Trimming took 0 bases from V and 5 from J; bases not matched to a gene: 6. The germline gives CDR1 LNHNV, CDR2 YYDKDF (reference sequence). CDR3: CATSRDRGTANEKLFF. The CDR3 bases are TGTGCCACCAGCAGAGATCGCGGGACAGCAAATGAAAAACTGTTTTTT.

This clone appeared a single time. The CDR3: CASSFEAGALGYVEYEQYF. DNA for the CDR3: TGTGCCAGCAGCTTCGAGGCAGGGGCGCTGGGATATGTGGAGTACGAGCAGTACTTC. The chain joins TRBV11-2 to TRBJ2-7; a possible D gene is TRBD1 (6 bases). CDR1 SGHAT and CDR2 FQNNGV come from the germline V gene. CDR3 length equals 19 residues. V was trimmed by 3 bases and J by 4 bases, leaving 28 bases between them.

The V gene is TRBV5-1, the J gene TRBJ2-1, with 7 bases matching TRBD2. Germline lookup yields CDR1 SGHRS and CDR2 YFSETQ. V shed 7 bases and J 4 bases; nucleotides not matched to a gene: 5. There are 13 residues in the CDR3. The CDR3 is CASYTSEYNEQFF. In DNA, the CDR3 is TGCGCCAGCTATACTAGCGAATACAATGAGCAGTTCTTC.

A note on this clone: Distinct nucleotide sequences in the sample also encode this CDR3. The chain couples TRBV12-3 or TRBV12-4 to TRBJ1-5; D may be TRBD1 (6 bases). Trimming stripped 3 bases from V and 7 bases from J, with 10 bases between. This CDR3 has 13 amino acids. The CDR3 DNA is TGTGCCAGCAGTTTCAGGGGACGCCAGCCCCAGCATTTT. Protein sequence: CASSFRGRQPQHF.

The chain employs TRBV19 and TRBJ2-7, with TRBD2 matching 8 bases. This CDR3 spans 15 amino acids. Germline V gene lookup returns CDR1 LNHDA and CDR2 SQIVND (reference sequence). After removal of 4 bases from V and 6 bases from J, the junction contained 11 bases not matched to a gene. The DNA for the CDR3 is TGTGCCAGTAGTAATCCGGGACTAGTTCTCGCCGAGCAGTACTTC. It specifies CASSNPGLVLAEQYF. The full variable domain, completed using reference TRBV19 and TRBJ2-7, is DGGITQSPKYLFRKEGQNVTLSCEQNLNHDAMYWYRQDPGQGLRLIYYSQIVNDFQKGDIAEGYSVSREKKESFPLTVTSAQKNPTAFYLCASSNPGLVLAEQYFGPGTRLTVT.

V is TRBV10-3 and J is TRBJ2-1; D gene ambiguous. Per germline, CDR1 ENHRY and CDR2 SYGVKD. V was pared by 0 bases and J by 5 bases, with 14 bases between. CDR3 length equals 16 residues. CDR3 region: CAISESGRNSNNEQFF. CDR3 DNA sequence: TGTGCCATCAGTGAGTCCGGCAGGAACTCAAACAATGAGCAGTTCTTC.

The chain has TRBV4-1 and TRBJ2-7; 9 positions agree with TRBD1. The junction had 6 bases not matched to a gene; V was cut back by 4 bases and J by 5 bases. Germline-derived CDR1 and CDR2 are MGHRA and YSYEKL. The CDR3 runs 14 residues. The CDR3 sequence: CASSRGTGLDEQYF. The CDR3 DNA follows: TGCGCCAGCAGCCGCGGGACAGGGTTGGACGAGCAGTACTTC.

The chain links TRBV7-3 to TRBJ1-1, with D unresolved. The V end lost 2 bases, the J end lost 3 bases, and 13 bases lay between the germline ends. CDR1 is SGHTA and CDR2 is FQGTGA in the germline V gene. CDR3 length: 15 amino acids. Here the CDR3 DNA reads TGTGCCAGCAGCTTAGCGAGGGCTGGGGACACTGAAGCTTTCTTT. Its translation: CASSLARAGDTEAFF.

As concerns this clone: A read error may account for a junction end that differs from germline. This sequence joins TRBV7-9 and TRBJ2-4, with D possibly TRBD2 on 5 matching bases. In germline, CDR1 is SEHNR, CDR2 FQNEAQ (reference sequence). This CDR3 region has 12 residues. CDR3 in amino acids: CASSNSEGSLGF. CDR3 nucleotide sequence: TGTGCCAGCAGCAATTCCGAGGGCAGTCTCGGCTTC.

This chain joins TRBV3-1 (or the pseudogene TRBV3-2) and TRBJ2-7; D unresolved. CDR1 is LGHDT, CDR2 YNNKEL, per germline (reference sequence). The CDR3 spans 13 residues. V was clipped by 4 bases and J by 0 bases, with 7 bases between them. The chain's CDR3 is CASSLLSSYEQYF. The CDR3 region has the DNA TGTGCCAGCAGCCTTCTGAGCTCCTACGAGCAGTACTTC.

V and J are TRBV5-1 and TRBJ1-1, with 7 bases that match TRBD1. The CDR3 is made up of 15 amino acids. The trim removed 4 bases at V and 4 bases at J, leaving 10 bases unmatched. Germline assignment: CDR1 SGHRS and CDR2 YFSETQ. CDR3 residues: CASSRTGEGGTEAFF. The CDR3 bases are TGCGCCAGCAGCAGAACAGGGGAAGGTGGCACTGAAGCTTTCTTT.

This chain joins TRBV5-5 and TRBJ1-1; D not resolved. The CDR3 totals 15 residues. Trimming removed 0 bases from V and 0 bases from J, with 9 bases in between. Germline V gene data show CDR1 as SGHKS and CDR2 as YYEKEE (reference sequence). The CDR3 protein is CASSLDATLNTEAFF. DNA of the CDR3: TGTGCCAGCAGCTTGGATGCCACATTGAACACTGAAGCTTTCTTT.

The CDR3 loop is CASSQQGNYGYTF. CDR3 nucleotides: TGCGCCAGCAGCCAACAGGGGAACTATGGCTACACCTTC. The chain couples TRBV5-1 to TRBJ1-2; TRBD1 matches 7 bases. The trim removed 4 bases at V and 2 bases at J, leaving 2 bases unmatched. Germline-derived CDR1 and CDR2 are SGHRS and YFSETQ. The CDR3 spans 13 residues.

The genes are TRBV19 and TRBJ2-5, with D perhaps matching TRBD2 (5 bases). This CDR3 spans 15 amino acids. Germline CDR1 and CDR2: LNHDA and SQIVND (reference sequence). V lost 4 bases, J lost 4 bases, and 16 bases lay in between. The CDR3 DNA follows: TGTGCCAGTAGTAGACCTACTAGTCTCGGAGAGACCCAGTACTTC. Translating gives CASSRPTSLGETQYF.

The chain joins TRBV6-5 to TRBJ1-2; D ambiguous. V lost 2 bases, J lost 8 bases, and 12 bases lay in between. This CDR3 spans 13 amino acids. Germline-derived CDR1 and CDR2 are MNHEY and SVGAGI. In nucleotides, the CDR3 is TGTGCCAGCAGTTACGAGGGTTTTGGGGGCTACACCTTC. Translated, it gives CASSYEGFGGYTF.

In its sample, this clone was seen once. This rearrangement joins TRBV5-6 to TRBJ1-5; TRBD1 matches 7 bases. Per germline, CDR1 SGHDT and CDR2 YYEEEE. Germline trimming cut 4 bases from V and 0 bases from J; bases unmatched to any gene: 4. This CDR3 region has 15 residues. The CDR3 nucleotides are TGTGCCAGCAGCAGCACAGGGGATAGCAATCAGCCCCAGCATTTT. It specifies CASSSTGDSNQPQHF.